The 26 T cell receptor beta chains reported below all come from one sample, sequenced in a study of T cells in Graves' hyperthyroidism and ophthalmopathy (dated by TCRdb to the late 2010s). To prepare the library, multiplex PCR was applied. The data were produced on an Illumina HiSeq 2000. The TCR beta CDR3 regions were amplified from RNA transcripts. A first-round RT-PCR of the TCR CDR3 used the HTBI primer set with the Qiagen OneStep RT-PCR kit. TCRdb trimmed the raw reads at Q25, called clones with MiXCR and kept productive beta chains. Every CDR3 protein is listed once, alongside the most common genes and DNA of its rows. Recorded for this sample are roughly 660,000 distinct CDR3 sequences; 17% of them occurred a single time. Roughly a sixth of the sample rests with the top ten. Input material: blood. Every receptor here comes from a man between 45 and 60 years old with Graves' hyperthyroidism.

Points on this clonotype: An end of the junction differs from the germline gene, which may be a read error. The J gene is TRBJ2-7, the V gene TRBV15, with D perhaps TRBD1 (6 bases). Germline values: CDR1 LNHNV, CDR2 YYDKDF (reference sequence). This CDR3 comprises 16 residues. CDR3: CATSGEGEGVSYEQYF. The CDR3 nucleotides read TGTGCCACCAGCGGAGAGGGGGAAGGGGTTTCCTACGAGCAGTACTTC. The full variable domain, completed using reference TRBV15 and TRBJ2-7, is DAMVIQNPRYQVTQFGKPVTLSCSQTLNHNVMYWYQQKSSQAPKLLFHYYDKDFNNEADTPDNFQSRRPNTSFCFLDIRSPGLGDTAMYLCATSGEGEGVSYEQYFGPGTRLTVT.

This clonotype has ten or more counts. The chain uses TRBV6-1 and TRBJ2-7; no clear D gene. Deletions cut 8 bases from V and 3 bases from J, with 14 bases between. Germline CDR1 reads MNHNS; CDR2 reads SASEGT. This CDR3 has 13 residues. This CDR3 is CASAEQSLYEQYF. CDR3 in DNA: TGTGCCAGCGCTGAACAGTCTCTCTACGAGCAGTACTTC.

This clonotype has only a few counts. This chain uses TRBV5-1 with TRBJ2-1, with 7 bases identical to TRBD1. The CDR3 consists of 14 residues. Germline V lookup: CDR1 SGHRS, CDR2 YFSETQ. V was clipped by 4 bases and J by 6 bases; unmatched bases: 7. The CDR3 loop reads CASSPTTGFNEQFF. In nucleotides, the CDR3 is TGCGCCAGCAGCCCAACGACAGGGTTCAATGAGCAGTTCTTC.

This clonotype appeared a few times. The gene calls are TRBV27 and TRBJ2-7; a weak D match, TRBD1 (6 bases). Germline assignment: CDR1 MNHEY and CDR2 SMNVEV (reference sequence). V lost 0 bases, J lost 3 bases, and 15 bases lay in between. The CDR3 is 16 amino acids. CDR3 protein: CASSLSRTVSHYEQYF. As DNA, the CDR3 is TGTGCCAGCAGTTTATCCAGGACAGTTTCTCACTACGAGCAGTACTTC.

This clonotype was picked up many times. V is TRBV3-1 and J is TRBJ2-1; D may be TRBD2 (5 bases). The CDR3 sequence is 14 residues long. V was trimmed by 3 bases and J by 9 bases, leaving 15 bases between them. Germline lookup yields CDR1 LGHDT and CDR2 YNNKEL (reference sequence). In DNA form, the CDR3 reads TGTGCCAGCAGCCACGAACTAGAGTTGGGTGAGCAGTTCTTC. This codes for CASSHELELGEQFF.

This clonotype was observed many times. The rearrangement links TRBV7-2 to TRBJ2-1; TRBD2 aligns across 7 bases. This CDR3 has 15 amino acids. V gave up 0 bases and J gave up 3 bases; unmatched junction bases: 2. Germline V gene data show CDR1 as SGHTA and CDR2 as FQGNSA. CDR3 sequence reads: CASSLAPGGYNEQFF. CDR3 sequence (DNA): TGTGCCAGCAGCTTAGCGCCGGGAGGCTACAATGAGCAGTTCTTC.

On this clonotype itself: The junction departs from the called germline gene at one end, perhaps through a read error. The chain combines TRBV5-1 with TRBJ2-3; D call uncertain. The CDR3 sequence is 14 residues long. Germline V gives CDR1 SGHRS, CDR2 YFSETQ. CDR3 loop: CASTLVPSTDTQYF. The CDR3 region has the DNA TGCGCCAGCACCTTGGTCCCCAGCACAGATACGCAGTATTTT.

This clonotype was found many times. The chain has TRBV12-3 or TRBV12-4 and TRBJ2-1; a possible D gene is TRBD2 (5 bases). Trimming cost V 6 bases and J 9 bases, with 12 bases left between them. The CDR3 spans 12 residues. The CDR3 loop reads CASSELVGEQFF. The CDR3 nucleotides are TGTGCCAGCAGCGAACTAGTAGGTGAGCAGTTCTTC.

This chain links TRBV10-2 with TRBJ2-7, with D uncertain. This CDR3 spans 15 amino acids. The V gene lost 3 bases and the J gene lost 3 bases, with 15 bases spanning the gap. Germline loops: CDR1 WSHSY, CDR2 SAAADI. Here the CDR3 DNA reads TGCGCCAGCAGTGACCGGAAGACTGGAAACTACGAGCAGTACTTC. This translates into CASSDRKTGNYEQYF.

This clonotype occurred a few times. This chain's CDR3 is CARRQQGDQPQHF. CDR3 DNA sequence: TGTGCCAGACGTCAACAGGGAGATCAGCCCCAGCATTTT. The chain links TRBV28 to TRBJ1-5; D is possibly TRBD1 (6 bases). This CDR3 region has 13 residues. Germline-derived CDR1 and CDR2 are MDHEN and SYDVKM. The V and J ends lost 9 bases and 5 bases respectively, with 14 bases between them. Full variable domain (rest looked up from reference TRBV28 and TRBJ1-5): DVKVTQSSRYLVKRTGEKVFLECVQDMDHENMFWYRQDPGLGLRLIYFSYDVKMKEKGDIPEGYSVSREKKERFSLILESASTNQTSMYLCARRQQGDQPQHFGDGTRLSIL.

There are many counts of this clonotype. The chain has TRBV5-1 and TRBJ2-1; TRBD1 agrees at 7 bases. The trim removed 2 bases at V and 9 bases at J, leaving 5 bases unmatched. The V gene's germline CDR1 is SGHRS and CDR2 YFSETQ. The CDR3 sequence is 13 residues long. CDR3 in amino acids: CASSLQGSGEQFF. Here the CDR3 DNA reads TGCGCCAGCAGCTTACAGGGGAGCGGTGAGCAGTTCTTC.

The chain links TRBV27 to TRBJ1-2, with D perhaps matching TRBD1 (5 bases). Germline V gene sequence: CDR1 MNHEY, CDR2 SMNVEV (reference sequence). V lost 3 bases and J lost 4, with 18 bases in between. This CDR3 contains 16 residues. The CDR3 bases are TGTGCCAGCAGTTTGAGGGGTCTAACGCCTCTCTATGGCTACACCTTC. It encodes CASSLRGLTPLYGYTF.

The genes are TRBV6-2 or TRBV6-3 and TRBJ1-1; D uncertain. Trimming cost V 0 bases and J 1 base, with 6 bases left between them. The germline V gene has CDR1 MNHEY and CDR2 SVGEGT. The CDR3 is made up of 14 amino acids. The CDR3 loop reads CASSYSPRNTEAFF. The CDR3 coding sequence is TGTGCCAGCAGTTACTCCCCAAGGAACACTGAAGCTTTCTTT.

Notes on this clonotype: A read error is possible here, since a much larger clone lies one base away. The chain employs TRBV12-3 or TRBV12-4 and TRBJ1-5; D is ambiguous. The CDR3 totals 13 residues. Between the trimmed V and J ends, which lost 3 bases and 5 bases, there was a span of 8 bases. The CDR3 is CASSFSEDQPQHF. The CDR3 DNA sequence: TGTGCCAGCAGTTTCTCGGAGGATCAGCCCCAGCATTTT.

This clonotype appeared once. The missing conserved phenylalanine or tryptophan at the end of this CDR3 makes a read error likely. The chain employs TRBV6-9 and TRBJ1-5, with a possible D match to TRBD1 (5 bases). The germline V and J ends were trimmed by 7 bases and 1 base, with 20 bases remaining between them. Germline V gives CDR1 MNHGY, CDR2 SVAAGI. CDR3 length: 17 amino acids. The CDR3 protein is CASNYPPGGGSNQPQHV. CDR3 bases: TGTGCCAGCAATTACCCTCCTGGGGGGGGAAGCAATCAGCCCCAGCATGTT.

A word on this clonotype: A much larger clone differs from this one at a single base, so this may be a read error. The rearrangement joins TRBV12-3 or TRBV12-4 to TRBJ2-3, with 8 positions matching TRBD2. The CDR3 is 19 amino acids. Unmatched junction bases numbered 13, after V lost 2 bases and J lost 0 bases. DNA of the CDR3: TGTGCCAGCAGTTTAATCACCCTGAAACAGCGGGAGAGCACAGATACGCAGTATTTT. Protein product: CASSLITLKQRESTDTQYF.

This clonotype was detected a few times. The chain carries TRBV7-6 and TRBJ2-7, with TRBD2 matching 16 bases. The CDR3 sequence is 19 residues long. The V gene's germline CDR1 is SGHVS and CDR2 FNYEAQ. Trimming at V came to 2 bases and at J to 1 base, leaving 8 bases not matched to a gene. CDR3 sequence reads: CASSLIRPGLAGGSYEQYF. For the CDR3, the DNA is TGTGCCAGCAGCTTAATAAGGCCGGGACTAGCGGGAGGGTCCTACGAGCAGTACTTC.

This clonotype was seen a few times. This sequence joins TRBV5-5 and TRBJ1-2, with TRBD1 identical over 11 bases. Germline-derived CDR1 and CDR2 are SGHKS and YYEKEE (reference sequence). The CDR3 is made up of 15 amino acids. The V and J ends lost 2 bases and 6 bases, in that order; junction bases with no gene match: 6. The CDR3 bases are TGTGCCAGCAGCTTAGCGGGACAGGGGGTAGATGGCTACACCTTC. Translating gives CASSLAGQGVDGYTF. The whole variable domain, filled in from reference TRBV5-5 and TRBJ1-2, reads DAGVTQSPTHLIKTRGQQVTLRCSPISGHKSVSWYQQVLGQGPQFIFQYYEKEERGRGNFPDRFSARQFPNYSSELNVNALLLGDSALYLCASSLAGQGVDGYTFGSGTRLTVV.

This clonotype showed up just once. This chain connects TRBV18 to TRBJ1-1; 8 bases are a match to TRBD1. Trimming cost V 2 bases and J 2 bases; bases outside gene matches: 7. The CDR3 extends over 16 amino acids. Germline CDR1 and CDR2: KGHSH and LQKENI. The CDR3 sequence is CASSPIGQGQNTEAFF. The CDR3 bases are TGTGCCAGCTCACCAATCGGACAGGGCCAAAACACTGAAGCTTTCTTT.

Many counts were recorded for this clonotype. The J gene is TRBJ1-1, the V gene TRBV30; the D gene is possibly TRBD1 (6 bases). The CDR3 runs to 12 residues. The germline V and J ends were trimmed by 4 bases and 8 bases, with 14 bases remaining between them. Germline V CDR1 and CDR2: GTSNPN, SVGIG (reference sequence). The CDR3 loop is CAWITGHPEAFF. The DNA of the CDR3 is TGTGCCTGGATAACAGGGCACCCCGAAGCTTTCTTT.

About this clonotype itself: This may come from a read error, since a much larger clone is one base off. The V and J genes are TRBV24-1 and TRBJ2-7, with D hard to call. The CDR3 is 16 residues long. CDR1 is KGHDR and CDR2 is SFDVKD in the germline V gene. CDR3 residues: CAISDPVATSSYEQYF. CDR3 bases: TGTGCCATCAGTGACCCCGTTGCGACGAGCTCCTACGAGCAGTACTTC.

As concerns this clonotype: A much larger clone differs by one base, so this may be a read error. The chain links TRBV10-3 to TRBJ1-2; a possible D gene is TRBD1 (5 bases). The CDR3 contains 15 residues. Trimming cost V 4 bases and J 8 bases, with 20 bases left between them. Germline lookup yields CDR1 ENHRY and CDR2 SYGVKD. The CDR3 loop reads CAISGPPGGSEGYTF. CDR3 in DNA: TGTGCCATCAGTGGTCCCCCGGGGGGGTCGGAAGGCTACACCTTC.

This clonotype was counted between two and nine times. The V gene is TRBV20-1, the J gene TRBJ2-1, with no clear D. V was clipped by 0 bases and J by 9 bases, with 18 bases between them. There are 15 residues in the CDR3. The germline gives CDR1 DFQATT, CDR2 SNEGSKA (reference sequence). In DNA, the CDR3 is TGCAGTGCTAGAGATTCTAGACTCCCCTTTGGTGAGCAGTTCTTC. It translates to CSARDSRLPFGEQFF.

This clonotype was recorded many times. The chain links TRBV2 to TRBJ2-4, with TRBD2 matching over 12 bases. Germline V gives CDR1 SNHLY, CDR2 FYNNEI. V was pared by 1 base and J by 7 bases, with 5 bases of the junction left unmatched. CDR3 length: 16 residues. CDR3 region: CASSEELAGGRNIQYF. For the CDR3, the DNA is TGTGCCAGCAGTGAAGAGCTAGCGGGAGGGCGGAACATTCAGTACTTC. The full variable domain, completed using reference TRBV2 and TRBJ2-4, is EPEVTQTPSHQVTQMGQEVILRCVPISNHLYFYWYRQILGQKVEFLVSFYNNEISEKSEIFDDQFSVERPDGSNFTLKIRSTKLEDSAMYFCASSEELAGGRNIQYFGAGTRLSVL.

V is TRBV20-1 and J is TRBJ2-7, with 10 positions matching TRBD2. Unmatched junction bases numbered 8, after V lost 5 bases and J lost 1 base. Germline lookup yields CDR1 DFQATT and CDR2 SNEGSKA (reference sequence). This CDR3 comprises 15 residues. In nucleotides, the CDR3 is TGCAGTGCTTCTACCGGGACTAGCGAATCCTACGAGCAGTACTTC. It is translated as CSASTGTSESYEQYF.

This clonotype turned up a few times. The chain carries TRBV20-1 and TRBJ2-1; 12 nucleotides agree with TRBD1. Trimming at V came to 5 bases and at J to 7 bases, leaving 9 bases not matched to a gene. This CDR3 is built from 15 residues. Germline lookup yields CDR1 DFQATT and CDR2 SNEGSKA (reference sequence). The CDR3 nucleotides are TGCAGTGCTCCGGGACAGGGGGCGAAAAGGAATGAGCAGTTCTTC. Its translation is CSAPGQGAKRNEQFF.